The following is a T cell receptor beta chain sequence with its context. Using a J-beta primer mix together with a sample-barcoded 5' primer, a second PCR was run for roughly 6 to 12 cycles. Each CDR3 protein gets one entry after TCRdb re-called the 5' RACE reads with MiXCR. The table records 850,000 to 1,300,000 distinct CDR3 sequences, under 45% of them present only once. The data stem from a study of blood T cells in healthy people across ages. This CDR3 has 16 amino acids. The germline gives CDR1 DFQATT, CDR2 SNEGSKA (reference sequence). Trimming at V came to 3 bases and at J to 3 bases, leaving 13 bases not matched to a gene.

The source material was blood. This TCR derives from a woman in her sixties or seventies in good health. The gene calls are TRBV20-1 and TRBJ2-7; 8 nucleotides line up with TRBD2. The CDR3 sequence is CSARAQRAGVIYEQYF. CDR3 nucleotides: TGCAGTGCTAGGGCCCAGCGAGCGGGAGTTATCTACGAGCAGTACTTC.